This entry features one T cell receptor beta chain sequence. What antigen it recognizes has not been identified. No base qualities exist here, and no much larger clone lies one base off it. For this chain, trimming is 4 bases at the V end and 9 bases at the J end, and the number of junction bases without a gene match is 4. The germline V gene provides CDR1 ENHRY and CDR2 SYGVKD. Spanning cysteine to phenylalanine, the CDR3 consists of 12 amino acids. Just CDR3 DNA is preserved here, 36 bases in frame from base 1. TCRbeta CDR3 regions were amplified from genomic DNA using the immunoSEQ Assay, a bias-controlled multiplex PCR. In the paper's pipeline: The number of nucleated cells in each sample was estimated from the amplification of reference gene primers within the assay. Sequence reads were collapsed and filtered to measure the absolute abundance of every unique TCRbeta CDR3 rearrangement. For each sample, productive Simpson clonality was calculated as the square root of Simpson's diversity index over productive rearrangements. Not all clones reach the TCRdb copy of this immuneACCESS table, which keeps in-frame sequences only. Checked studies attribute under half of the gap to unresolved V genes and leave the rest unexplained. V, J and clone size were drawn from that table, and D and trimming were deduced from the DNA. This sample has 150,000 to 200,000 clones in its table, and 75% to 90% of those were observed once. The ten most abundant clones make up approximately 11% of the sample.

This sample stems from a study of blood T cell repertoires in COVID-19 (dated by TCRdb to about 2020). Turning to the overall study: Samples from collaborators originated in the United States, Italy and Spain and spanned both the acute and convalescent phases of COVID-19. The repertoires were released in a freely available public database intended as a resource for research on the immune response to SARS-CoV-2. Deeply sampled blood TCRbeta repertoires from subjects exposed to, actively infected with, or recovered from COVID-19 were included in the dataset. Where HLA class I and class II types were available, the types were taken from metadata supplied by the sample provider, not from assay-based typing. The material from the prospective study consisted of cDNA or gDNA derived from T cells, B-cell-depleted T cells, or PBMCs. A de-identified subject ID, COVID-19 status, age in years and sex were almost always included in the sample metadata. The samples were drawn from two sources: the first 160 participants of the ongoing ImmuneRACE study, and over 1,000 subjects contributed by 6 global collaborators. On the study overall, not on this receptor specifically: How much clinical and demographic metadata was included differed by source and by participant, and the metadata was provided uncurated.

The collaborating institutions used their own protocols to collect whole blood in K2EDTA tubes. For TCRbeta analysis, collaborators shipped samples in one of three forms: frozen whole blood, isolated PBMCs, or DNA extracted from either of those sample types. Sequencing was performed on peripheral blood. The sequence came from a human donor with active or convalescent COVID-19. The donor label of this sample is uncertain. This sequence uses TRBV10-3 and TRBJ1-2; 8 bases in the junction line up with TRBD1. The nucleotide sequence reads as follows: TGTGCCATCAGTGCAGGGGGCCGTAGCTACACCTTC. This gives the protein CAISAGGRSYTF.